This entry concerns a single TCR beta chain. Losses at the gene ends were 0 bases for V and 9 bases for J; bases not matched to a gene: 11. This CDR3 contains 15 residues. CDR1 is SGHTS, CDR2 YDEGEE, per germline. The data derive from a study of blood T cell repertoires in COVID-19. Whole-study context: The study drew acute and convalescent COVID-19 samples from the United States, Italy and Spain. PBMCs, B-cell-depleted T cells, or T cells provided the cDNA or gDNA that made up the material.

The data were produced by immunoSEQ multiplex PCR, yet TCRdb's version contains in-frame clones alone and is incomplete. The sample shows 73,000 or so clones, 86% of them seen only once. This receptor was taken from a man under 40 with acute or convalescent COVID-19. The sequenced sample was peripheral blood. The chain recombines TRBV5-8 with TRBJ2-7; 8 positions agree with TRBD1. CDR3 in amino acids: CASSLGGTGRGRQYF. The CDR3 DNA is TGTGCCAGCAGCTTGGGCGGGACAGGCCGCGGTAGGCAGTACTTC.